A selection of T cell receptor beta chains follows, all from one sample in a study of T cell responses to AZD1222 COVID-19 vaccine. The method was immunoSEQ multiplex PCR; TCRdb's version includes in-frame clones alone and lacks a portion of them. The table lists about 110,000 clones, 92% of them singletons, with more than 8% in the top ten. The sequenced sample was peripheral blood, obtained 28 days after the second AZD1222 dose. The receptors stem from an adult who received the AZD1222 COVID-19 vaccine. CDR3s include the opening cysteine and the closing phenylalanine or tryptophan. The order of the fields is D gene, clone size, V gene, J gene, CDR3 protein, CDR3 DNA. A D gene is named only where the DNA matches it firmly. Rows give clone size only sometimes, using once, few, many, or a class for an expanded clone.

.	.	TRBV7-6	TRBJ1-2	CASSPTASYGYTF	TGTGCCAGCAGCCCGACAGCGAGTTATGGCTACACCTTC
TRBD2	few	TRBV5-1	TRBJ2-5	CASSSPLAGKETQYF	TGCGCCAGCAGCTCCCCCCTAGCGGGAAAAGAGACCCAGTACTTC
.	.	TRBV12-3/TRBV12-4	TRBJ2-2	CASSFTDTGELFF	TGTGCCAGCAGTTTTACGGACACCGGGGAGCTGTTTTTT
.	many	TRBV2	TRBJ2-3	CASSGGVGGVNTQYF	TGTGCCAGCAGCGGGGGGGTAGGGGGCGTGAATACGCAGTATTTT
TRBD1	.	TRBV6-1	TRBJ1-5	CASSEEDRAYQPQHF	TGTGCCAGCAGTGAAGAGGACAGGGCGTATCAGCCCCAGCATTTT
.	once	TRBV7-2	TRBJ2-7	CASSLARTGYEQYF	TGTGCCAGCAGCTTAGCTAGAACCGGCTACGAGCAGTACTTC
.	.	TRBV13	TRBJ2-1	CASSLDGDDEQFF	TGTGCCAGCAGCTTAGATGGGGACGATGAGCAGTTCTTC
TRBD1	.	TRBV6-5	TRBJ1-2	CASRPPGQGAYTF	TGTGCCAGCAGGCCTCCGGGACAGGGGGCCTACACCTTC
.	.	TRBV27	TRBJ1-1	CASSLSTGNTEAFF	TGTGCCAGCAGTTTAAGTACGGGGAACACTGAAGCTTTCTTT
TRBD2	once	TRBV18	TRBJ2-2	CASSKTSSSNTGELFF	TGTGCCAGCTCAAAGACTAGCTCTTCGAACACCGGGGAGCTGTTTTTT
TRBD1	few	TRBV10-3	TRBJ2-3	CAISDRDRGLSDTQYF	TGTGCCATCAGTGACCGGGACAGGGGGCTCTCAGATACGCAGTATTTT
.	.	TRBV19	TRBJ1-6	CASSLTWDSPLHF	TGTGCCAGTAGTTTAACCTGGGATTCACCCCTCCACTTT
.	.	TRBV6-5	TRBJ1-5	CAASGGNQPQHF	TGTGCCGCAAGCGGGGGGAATCAGCCCCAGCATTTT
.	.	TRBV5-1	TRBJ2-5	CASSRTTPRETQYF	TGCGCCAGCAGCCGGACGACGCCACGGGAGACCCAGTACTTC
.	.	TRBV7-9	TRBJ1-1	CASSLAKLRGLDLNTEAFF	TGTGCCAGCAGCTTAGCGAAGCTGCGCGGTCTAGACTTGAACACTGAAGCTTTCTTT
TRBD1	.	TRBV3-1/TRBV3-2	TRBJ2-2	CASSRRDRAGELFF	TGTGCCAGCAGCCGACGGGACAGGGCCGGGGAGCTGTTTTTT
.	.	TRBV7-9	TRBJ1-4	CASSLGGNEKLFF	TGTGCCAGCAGCTTAGGAGGGAATGAAAAACTGTTTTTT
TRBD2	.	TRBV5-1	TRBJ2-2	CASSLLAGASTAGELFF	TGCGCCAGCAGCTTGCTAGCGGGGGCCTCGACCGCCGGGGAGCTGTTTTTT
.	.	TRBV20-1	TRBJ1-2	CSARGDGYTF	TGCAGTGCTAGGGGGGATGGCTACACCTTC
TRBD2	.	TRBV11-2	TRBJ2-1	CASSLASGREGYNEQFF	TGTGCCAGCAGCTTAGCATCGGGGCGGGAGGGCTACAATGAGCAGTTCTTC
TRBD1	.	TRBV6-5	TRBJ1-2	CASSYSKTGGYGYTF	TGTGCCAGCAGTTACTCGAAAACAGGGGGGTATGGCTACACCTTC
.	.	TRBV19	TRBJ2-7	CASSIGQVGEQYF	TGTGCCAGTAGTATAGGGCAGGTTGGCGAGCAGTACTTC
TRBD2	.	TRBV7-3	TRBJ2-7	CASSPGTSGSIEQYF	TGTGCCAGCAGCCCCGGGACTAGCGGGAGTATCGAGCAGTACTTC
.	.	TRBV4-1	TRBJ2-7	CASSQNQEYSYEQYF	TGCGCCAGCAGCCAAAACCAGGAGTACTCCTACGAGCAGTACTTC
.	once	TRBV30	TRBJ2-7	CAWSVGVYEQYF	TGTGCCTGGAGTGTGGGGGTTTACGAGCAGTACTTC
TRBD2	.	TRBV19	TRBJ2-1	CAGNSGLADNEQFF	TGTGCCGGGAATTCGGGACTAGCGGATAACGAGCAGTTCTTC